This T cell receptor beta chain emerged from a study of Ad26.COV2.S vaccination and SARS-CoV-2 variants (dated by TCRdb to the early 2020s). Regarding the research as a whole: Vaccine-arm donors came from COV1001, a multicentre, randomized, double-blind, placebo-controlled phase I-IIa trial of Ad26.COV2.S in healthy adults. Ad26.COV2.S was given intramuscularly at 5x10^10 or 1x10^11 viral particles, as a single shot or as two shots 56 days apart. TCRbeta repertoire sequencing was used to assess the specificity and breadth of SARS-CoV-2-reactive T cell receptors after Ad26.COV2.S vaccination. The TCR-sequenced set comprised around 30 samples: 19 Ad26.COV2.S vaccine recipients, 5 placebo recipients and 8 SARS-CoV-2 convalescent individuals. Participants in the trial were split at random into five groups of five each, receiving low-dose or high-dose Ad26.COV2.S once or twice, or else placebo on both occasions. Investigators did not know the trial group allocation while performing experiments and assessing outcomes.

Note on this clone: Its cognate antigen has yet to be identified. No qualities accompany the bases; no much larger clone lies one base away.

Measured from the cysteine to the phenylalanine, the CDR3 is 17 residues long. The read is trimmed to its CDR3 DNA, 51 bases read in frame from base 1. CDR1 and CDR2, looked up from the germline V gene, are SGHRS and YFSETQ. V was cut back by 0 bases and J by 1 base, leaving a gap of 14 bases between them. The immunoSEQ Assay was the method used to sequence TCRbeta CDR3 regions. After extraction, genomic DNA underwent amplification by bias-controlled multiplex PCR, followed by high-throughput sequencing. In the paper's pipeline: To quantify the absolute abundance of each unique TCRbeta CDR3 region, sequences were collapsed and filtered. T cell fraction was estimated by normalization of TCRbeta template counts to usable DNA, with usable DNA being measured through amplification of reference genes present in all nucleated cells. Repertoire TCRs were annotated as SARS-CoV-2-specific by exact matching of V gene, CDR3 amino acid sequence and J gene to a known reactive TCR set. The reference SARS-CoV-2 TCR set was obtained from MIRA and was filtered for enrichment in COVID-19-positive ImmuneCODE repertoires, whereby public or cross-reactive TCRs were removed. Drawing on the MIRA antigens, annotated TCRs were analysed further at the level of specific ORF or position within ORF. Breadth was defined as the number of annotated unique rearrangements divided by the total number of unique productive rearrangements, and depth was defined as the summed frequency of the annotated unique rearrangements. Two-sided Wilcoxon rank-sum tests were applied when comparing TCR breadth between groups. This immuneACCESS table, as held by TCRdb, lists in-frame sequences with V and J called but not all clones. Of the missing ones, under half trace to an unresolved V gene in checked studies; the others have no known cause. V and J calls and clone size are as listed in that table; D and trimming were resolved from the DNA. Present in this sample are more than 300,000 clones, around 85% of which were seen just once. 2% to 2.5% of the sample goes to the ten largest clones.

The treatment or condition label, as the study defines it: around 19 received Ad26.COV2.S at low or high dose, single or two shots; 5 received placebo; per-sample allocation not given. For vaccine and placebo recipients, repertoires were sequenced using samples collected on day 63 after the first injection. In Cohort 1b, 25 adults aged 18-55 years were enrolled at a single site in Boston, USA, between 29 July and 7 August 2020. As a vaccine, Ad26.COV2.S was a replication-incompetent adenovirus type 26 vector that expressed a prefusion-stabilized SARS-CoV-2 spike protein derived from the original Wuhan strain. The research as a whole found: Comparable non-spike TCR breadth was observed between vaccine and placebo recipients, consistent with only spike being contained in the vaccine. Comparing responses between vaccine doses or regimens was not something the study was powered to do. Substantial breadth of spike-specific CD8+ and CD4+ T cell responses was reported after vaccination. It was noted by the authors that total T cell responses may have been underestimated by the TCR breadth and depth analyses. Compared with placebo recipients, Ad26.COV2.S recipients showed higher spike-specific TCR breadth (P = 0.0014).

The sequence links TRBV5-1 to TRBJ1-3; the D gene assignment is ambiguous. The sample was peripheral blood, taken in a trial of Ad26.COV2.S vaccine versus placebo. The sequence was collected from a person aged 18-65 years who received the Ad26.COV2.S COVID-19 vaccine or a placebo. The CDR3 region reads CASSLVSVGFSGNTIYF. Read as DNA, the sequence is TGCGCCAGCAGCTTGGTTTCCGTCGGGTTTTCTGGAAACACCATATATTTT.